The 21 T cell receptor beta chains given below trace back to one sample, sequenced in a study of cytomegalovirus exposure and HLA in healthy donors. 60 Vbeta and 13 Jbeta primers were used in PCR. Profiled with immunoSEQ multiplex PCR; TCRdb holds only in-frame clones, not every one. In the table there are 280,000 or so clones, approximately 90% of which are singletons. Specimen: PBMCs. The origin of the receptors is a woman between 18 and 29 years old in good health and CMV-seronegative.

The chain carries TRBV13 and TRBJ1-1; TRBD1 might be the D (5 bases). This CDR3 has 14 amino acids. Germline V gene data show CDR1 as PRHDT and CDR2 as FYEKMQ (reference sequence). Trimming shortened V by 8 bases and J by 4 bases, and 17 bases separated the two germline ends. The DNA for the CDR3 is TGTGCCAGCGGGTCCGCGGGGCGGATCACTGAAGCTTTCTTT. Its protein is CASGSAGRITEAFF.

The V and J genes are TRBV5-1 and TRBJ1-1; possibly TRBD1 for D (6 bases). The CDR3 has 14 amino acids. V gave up 3 bases and J gave up 0 bases, with 9 bases separating them. Germline assignment: CDR1 SGHRS and CDR2 YFSETQ. The CDR3 sequence: CASSSQGLNTEAFF. CDR3 coding DNA: TGCGCCAGCAGCTCCCAGGGGTTGAACACTGAAGCTTTCTTT.

The CDR3 DNA reads as TGTGCCAGCAGTGTGGGACAGGGGTACAATGAGCAGTTCTTC. Translation: CASSVGQGYNEQFF. The rearrangement joins TRBV6-4 to TRBJ2-1; 10 nucleotides line up with TRBD1. CDR1 and CDR2 (germline): MRHNA, SNTAGT. Unmatched junction bases numbered 1, after V lost 4 bases and J lost 4 bases. The CDR3 is 14 amino acids.

The chain links TRBV5-5 to TRBJ2-2, with D possibly being TRBD1 (6 bases). Germline lookup yields CDR1 SGHKS and CDR2 YYEKEE (reference sequence). V was cut by 1 base and J by 7 bases, with 11 bases left in between. The CDR3 spans 14 residues. CDR3 DNA: TGTGCCAGCAGCTTGCCACAGGGCATCGGGGAGCTGTTTTTT. This codes for CASSLPQGIGELFF.

The rearrangement links TRBV19 to TRBJ1-5; D might be TRBD1 (5 bases). The CDR3 runs to 15 residues. Germline V CDR1 and CDR2: LNHDA, SQIVND (reference sequence). Trimming took off 5 bases at V and 4 bases at J, with 15 bases between the two ends. CDR3 sequence reads: CASSYPTALNQPQHF. The CDR3 coding sequence is TGTGCCAGTAGTTACCCGACAGCGCTAAATCAGCCCCAGCATTTT.

This chain joins TRBV29-1 and TRBJ1-2; 7 bases map to TRBD1. The CDR3 consists of 15 residues. The V and J ends lost 1 base and 7 bases, in that order; junction bases with no gene match: 12. The V gene's germline CDR1 is SQVTM and CDR2 ANQGSEA. CDR3 loop: CSVEADRAPARGYTF. CDR3 DNA sequence: TGCAGCGTTGAAGCCGACAGGGCCCCGGCTCGTGGCTACACCTTC.

The CDR3 nucleotides are TGTGCCAGTAGAAGACTTCTCACCGGGACAGGGATTGATCAGCCCCAGCATTTT. Translation gives CASRRLLTGTGIDQPQHF. This sequence joins TRBV19 and TRBJ1-5; 9 bases map to TRBD1. Germline V gives CDR1 LNHDA, CDR2 SQIVND (reference sequence). J was trimmed by 5 bases and V by 6 bases; bases with no gene match: 17. The CDR3 loop spans 18 amino acids.

The chain links TRBV7-6 to TRBJ2-2, with TRBD1 as a possible D gene (5 bases). This CDR3 spans 15 amino acids. Per the germline V gene, CDR1 is SGHVS and CDR2 is FNYEAQ. Between the trimmed V and J ends, which lost 3 bases and 7 bases, there was a span of 15 bases. This CDR3 is CASSFAGHGRGELFF. Here the CDR3 DNA reads TGTGCCAGCAGCTTCGCAGGGCACGGACGCGGGGAGCTGTTTTTT.

V gene TRBV19 combines with J gene TRBJ1-5; 8 nucleotides agree with TRBD1. The CDR3 has 14 residues. Germline CDR1 LNHDA, CDR2 SQIVND (reference sequence). The J segment lost 11 bases and the V segment lost 5 bases, leaving 11 bases of the junction unmatched. CDR3 nucleotide sequence: TGTGCCAGTAGTGCCGGACAGGGACCCGGGGCCCAGCATTTT. Translation: CASSAGQGPGAQHF.

The genes are TRBV4-1 and TRBJ1-4; tentative D call: TRBD1 (5 bases). Germline CDR1 reads MGHRA; CDR2 reads YSYEKL. V lost 7 bases to trimming and J lost 6 bases, with 15 bases between them. The CDR3 extends over 14 amino acids. The CDR3 is CASTLGGVDEKLFF. In DNA form, the CDR3 reads TGCGCCAGCACACTTGGGGGGGTCGATGAAAAACTGTTTTTT.

The chain is built from TRBV7-3 and TRBJ2-2, with a possible D match to TRBD1 (5 bases). This CDR3 is built from 15 residues. Germline V gene data show CDR1 as SGHTA and CDR2 as FQGTGA. V lost 2 bases to trimming and J lost 1 base, with 8 bases between them. The CDR3: CASSLAGWNTGELFF. The CDR3, as DNA: TGTGCCAGCAGCTTAGCAGGGTGGAACACCGGGGAGCTGTTTTTT.

V gene TRBV11-2 combines with J gene TRBJ2-7, with D possibly being TRBD2 (6 bases). V was trimmed by 4 bases and J by 3 bases, leaving 16 bases between them. Germline V gene sequence: CDR1 SGHAT, CDR2 FQNNGV. The CDR3 runs to 15 residues. The CDR3 DNA is TGTGCCAGCAGCTCCCCAGGGAGGTCTTTCTACGAGCAGTACTTC. As protein: CASSSPGRSFYEQYF.

The chain couples TRBV2 to TRBJ2-5; 7 nucleotides align to TRBD2. Germline CDR1 reads SNHLY; CDR2 reads FYNNEI. Losses at the gene ends were 6 bases for V and 1 base for J; bases not matched to a gene: 20. CDR3 length: 19 residues. The chain's CDR3 is CASRPGLRTPLNFQETQYF. CDR3 DNA sequence: TGTGCCAGCAGACCGGGACTACGCACACCTCTAAATTTCCAAGAGACCCAGTACTTC.

The CDR3 is CASSSLDSPKEPQHF. Here the CDR3 DNA reads TGTGCCAGCAGTTCTCTAGACAGTCCCAAGGAACCCCAGCATTTT. This rearrangement joins TRBV5-5 to TRBJ1-5; a possible D gene is TRBD1 (5 bases). The CDR3 is made up of 15 amino acids. Germline CDR1 and CDR2: SGHKS and YYEKEE (reference sequence). Trimming pared 5 bases from V and 10 bases from J, leaving 22 bases between.

The rearrangement joins TRBV9 to TRBJ2-3; the match to TRBD2 covers 8 bases. With V trimmed by 0 bases and J by 5 bases, 5 bases remained unmatched. Germline loops: CDR1 SGDLS, CDR2 YYNGEE. CDR3 size: 15 residues. In DNA form, the CDR3 reads TGTGCCAGCAGCGTAGAGAGCGGGGGTGTAGATACGCAGTATTTT. Translation: CASSVESGGVDTQYF.

The chain joins TRBV2 to TRBJ2-7; maybe TRBD1 (6 bases). With 9 bases removed from V and 6 bases from J, the gap between germline ends came to 15 bases. The CDR3 extends over 12 amino acids. Germline loops: CDR1 SNHLY, CDR2 FYNNEI. For the CDR3, the DNA is TGTGCCAGTACTACGGACAGTACCGAGCAGTACTTC. Its protein is CASTTDSTEQYF.

V gene TRBV2 combines with J gene TRBJ1-1; unclear D gene. Germline V CDR1 and CDR2: SNHLY, FYNNEI. The CDR3 contains 14 residues. V was trimmed by 7 bases and J by 4 bases, leaving 16 bases between them. CDR3: CASILAGGGTEAFF. The CDR3 coding sequence is TGTGCCAGCATTCTAGCGGGTGGAGGCACTGAAGCTTTCTTT.

The chain has TRBV7-3 and TRBJ2-1, with D hard to call. Trimming removed 5 bases at V and 7 bases at J, with 9 bases between. Germline lookup yields CDR1 SGHTA and CDR2 FQGTGA. This CDR3 spans 12 amino acids. The CDR3 DNA is TGTGCCAGCAGCCCCGGTCGGAATGAGCAGTTCTTC. This translates into CASSPGRNEQFF.

V and J are TRBV19 and TRBJ2-5, with 10 positions matching TRBD1. V trimming: 5 bases; J trimming: 2 bases; junction bases outside the gene matches: 5. Looked up from germline, CDR1 is LNHDA and CDR2 is SQIVND (reference sequence). The CDR3 is made up of 15 amino acids. DNA of the CDR3: TGTGCCAGTAGTGCCGACAGGGGGCGGCAAGAGACCCAGTACTTC. It yields the protein CASSADRGRQETQYF.

The V call is TRBV18, the J call TRBJ1-6; TRBD1 is a possible D gene (6 bases). CDR1 is KGHSH and CDR2 is LQKENI in the germline V gene. V was shortened by 4 bases and J by 6 bases, with 13 bases between the two germline ends. The CDR3 length is 15 residues. The CDR3 reads CASSLRQDSNSPLHF. CDR3 nucleotide sequence: TGTGCCAGCTCACTACGACAGGATTCTAATTCACCCCTCCACTTT.

This clone was counted only a few times. The chain links TRBV4-2 to TRBJ2-7; possibly TRBD2 for D (6 bases). The CDR3 extends over 15 amino acids. Trimming removed 4 bases from V and 6 bases from J, with 19 bases in between. The germline V gene encodes CDR1 LGHNA and CDR2 YNFKEQ. CDR3 in DNA: TGTGCCAGCAGCCCCCAGTACACTAGCTTCGGCGAGCAGTACTTC. Its protein is CASSPQYTSFGEQYF.